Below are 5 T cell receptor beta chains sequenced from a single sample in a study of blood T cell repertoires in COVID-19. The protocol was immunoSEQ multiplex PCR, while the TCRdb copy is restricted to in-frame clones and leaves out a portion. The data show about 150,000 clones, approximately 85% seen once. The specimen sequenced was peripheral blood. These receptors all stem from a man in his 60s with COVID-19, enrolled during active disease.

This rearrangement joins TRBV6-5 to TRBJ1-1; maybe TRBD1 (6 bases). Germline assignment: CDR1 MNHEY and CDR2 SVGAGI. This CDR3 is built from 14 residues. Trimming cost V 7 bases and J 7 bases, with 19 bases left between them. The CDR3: CASTRSRGRGEAFF. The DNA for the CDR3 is TGTGCCAGCACCCGATCCAGGGGCCGAGGTGAAGCTTTCTTT.

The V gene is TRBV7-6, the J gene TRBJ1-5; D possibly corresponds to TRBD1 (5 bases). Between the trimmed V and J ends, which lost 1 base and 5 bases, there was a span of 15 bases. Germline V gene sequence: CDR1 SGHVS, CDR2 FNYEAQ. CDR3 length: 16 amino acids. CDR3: CASSLGAGISDQPQHF. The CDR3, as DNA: TGTGCCAGCAGCTTAGGGGCAGGGATAAGCGATCAGCCCCAGCATTTT.

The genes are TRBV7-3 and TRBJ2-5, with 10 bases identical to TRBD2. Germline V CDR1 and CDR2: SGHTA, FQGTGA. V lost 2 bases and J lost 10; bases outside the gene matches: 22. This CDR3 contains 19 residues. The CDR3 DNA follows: TGTGCCAGCAGCTTACCCACTCCATATCTTGAGCGGGGGGGCGTAGGCCAGTACTTC. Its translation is CASSLPTPYLERGGVGQYF.

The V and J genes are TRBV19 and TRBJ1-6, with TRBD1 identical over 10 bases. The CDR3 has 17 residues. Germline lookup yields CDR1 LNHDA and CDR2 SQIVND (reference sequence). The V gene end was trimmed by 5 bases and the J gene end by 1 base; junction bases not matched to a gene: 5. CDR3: CASSARDRGSYNSPLHF. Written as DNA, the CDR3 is TGTGCCAGTAGTGCTCGGGACAGGGGTTCCTATAATTCACCCCTCCACTTT.

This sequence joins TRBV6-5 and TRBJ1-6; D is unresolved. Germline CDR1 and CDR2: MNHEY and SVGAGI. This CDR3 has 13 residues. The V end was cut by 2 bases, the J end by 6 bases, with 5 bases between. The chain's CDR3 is CASSYEGNSPLHF. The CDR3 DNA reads TGTGCCAGCAGTTACGAGGGTAATTCACCCCTCCACTTT.